The rows below give T cell receptor beta chains drawn from one sample of a study of a mutant IDH1 vaccine in newly diagnosed glioma. Data came from immunoSEQ multiplex PCR; TCRdb stores just in-frame clones and leaves some out. This table holds 75,000 to 100,000 clones, 70% to 90% found once. The sequencing here drew on PBMCs, taken from a glioma patient treated with radiotherapy, temozolomide or both. The receptors derive from a woman between 45 and 65 years old with glioma. Each CDR3 is given with its conserved first and last residue. D genes are given only for firm matches. Expanded clones get a size class; other rows say once, few or many, or leave the size out.

>-|TRBJ1-1|-|TRBV7-9
TGTGCCAGCAGCTTAGGAGGGGCGCCGGTCACTGAAGCTTTCTTT
CASSLGGAPVTEAFF
>-|TRBJ2-3|-|TRBV7-9
TGTGCCAGCAGCTTAAGAGATACGCAGTATTTT
CASSLRDTQYF
>-|TRBJ2-1|-|TRBV7-2
TGTGCCAGCAGCTTATCAGGTGTCTTCACATACAATGAGCAGTTCTTC
CASSLSGVFTYNEQFF
>-|TRBJ1-2|-|TRBV6-6
TGTGCCAGCAGTGAGACAGGATCGGGCTATGGCTACACCTTC
CASSETGSGYGYTF
>-|TRBJ2-7|TRBD1|TRBV10-2
TGCGCCAGCAGTGAGAGGACAGGGGAATCAGCCTATGAGCAGTACTTC
CASSERTGESAYEQYF
>-|TRBJ2-2|TRBD1|TRBV11-2
TGTGCCAGCAGACGAACAGGGGTGAACACCGGGGAGCTGTTTTTT
CASRRTGVNTGELFF
>-|TRBJ1-2|-|TRBV27
TGTGCCAGCGGAGGGGACGGACTTAACTATGGCTACACCTTC
CASGGDGLNYGYTF
>-|TRBJ1-1|TRBD1|TRBV29-1
TGCAGCGTTGTCCAGGGGGCCTCTGAAGCTTTCTTT
CSVVQGASEAFF
>-|TRBJ2-1|-|TRBV7-2
TGTGCCAGCAGCTTAGCAGGCTCATCCTACAATGAGCAGTTCTTC
CASSLAGSSYNEQFF
>-|TRBJ2-1|-|TRBV25-1
TGTGCCAGCAGTGATGTGGGTTGGAATGAGCAGTTCTTC
CASSDVGWNEQFF
>-|TRBJ2-1|TRBD2|TRBV5-1
TGCGCCAGCAGCCCGGGACTAGCGGGAGAAGGCTCCTACAATGAGCAGTTCTTC
CASSPGLAGEGSYNEQFF
>-|TRBJ2-4|-|TRBV7-8
TGTGCCAGCAGCTTAAGTGGCCTAGCCAAAAACATTCAGTACTTC
CASSLSGLAKNIQYF
>-|TRBJ2-2|-|TRBV27
TGTGCCAGCAGAAGGGGACGTACAACCGGGGAGCTGTTTTTT
CASRRGRTTGELFF
>-|TRBJ1-5|TRBD1|TRBV2
TGTGCCAGCAGTGAGATGACAGGGTACGGTCAGCCCCAGCATTTT
CASSEMTGYGQPQHF
>-|TRBJ1-6|-|TRBV4-2
TGTGCCAGCAGCAAAGCGGGGTCAGGGTTGAGGGATAATTCACCCCTCCACTTT
CASSKAGSGLRDNSPLHF
>-|TRBJ1-2|TRBD1|TRBV4-1
TGCGCCAGCAGTTTCCGGGACAGGGGAGTCGGCTACACCTTC
CASSFRDRGVGYTF
>-|TRBJ2-7|-|TRBV5-4
TGTGCCAGCAGTACGGGGGAGCAGTACTTC
CASSTGEQYF
>-|TRBJ2-7|TRBD2|TRBV5-6
TGTGCCAGCAGCTTGGGGCGGGGGTTGCGCGAGCAGTACTTC
CASSLGRGLREQYF
>once|TRBJ1-2|-|TRBV19
TGTGCCAGTATGACAGCGAACTATGGCTACACCTTC
CASMTANYGYTF
>-|TRBJ2-7|-|TRBV18
TGTGCCAGCTCACCACAGGATGGAGGCGAGCAGTACTTC
CASSPQDGGEQYF
>-|TRBJ2-1|-|TRBV5-4
TGTGCCAGCAGCTTGGATAGGGGTAACAATGAGCAGTTCTTC
CASSLDRGNNEQFF
>-|TRBJ1-4|-|TRBV21-1
TGTGCCAGCAGCAAAATTCCCTGGAGTGAAAAACTGTTTTTT
CASSKIPWSEKLFF
>-|TRBJ2-1|TRBD2|TRBV5-1
TGCGCCAGCAGCGGGACTAGCCACAATGAGCAGTTCTTC
CASSGTSHNEQFF
>-|TRBJ1-4|-|TRBV7-9
TGTGCCAGCAGCTCCTTGGGTAGGGCTAATGAAAAACTGTTTTTT
CASSSLGRANEKLFF
>-|TRBJ2-7|-|TRBV6-1
TGTGCCAGCAGAGCAGAAAACTACGAGCAGTACTTC
CASRAENYEQYF
>few|TRBJ1-2|TRBD1|TRBV28
TGTGCCAGCAGTGCGGGGACAGGGGAGGAGGGCTACACCTTC
CASSAGTGEEGYTF
>-|TRBJ2-1|TRBD2|TRBV7-9
TGTGCCAGCAGCTTGGGACTAGCGGCCCCCAGGCAGTTCTTC
CASSLGLAAPRQFF
>-|TRBJ1-2|TRBD1|TRBV5-5
TGTGCCAGCAGCCGACAGGGGGCAGGCTATGGCTACACCTTC
CASSRQGAGYGYTF
>-|TRBJ1-1|TRBD1|TRBV5-6
TGTGCCAGCAGCTTGTGGGACAGGGCCATGAACACTGAAGCTTTCTTT
CASSLWDRAMNTEAFF
>-|TRBJ2-3|-|TRBV29-1
TGCAGCGTTGACGGTCTGGGCACAGATACGCAGTATTTT
CSVDGLGTDTQYF
>-|TRBJ1-5|-|TRBV27
TGTGCCAGCAGTTTCAGTAGCAATCAGCCCCAGCATTTT
CASSFSSNQPQHF
>-|TRBJ2-1|TRBD1|TRBV15
TGTGCCACCAGCAGAGGACCACAGGGGGGCAATGAGCAGTTCTTC
CATSRGPQGGNEQFF
>-|TRBJ2-7|-|TRBV27
TGTGCCAGCAGAAAGGGACACCTCCTGTCCTACGAGCAGTACTTC
CASRKGHLLSYEQYF
>-|TRBJ2-7|-|TRBV4-1
TGCGCCAGCAGCCAAGGGGGACGGAGCTCCTACGAGCAGTACTTC
CASSQGGRSSYEQYF
>-|TRBJ2-3|TRBD2|TRBV4-1
TGCGCCAGCAGCCAAGATCGACTAGCGGGAGCAGATACGCAGTATTTT
CASSQDRLAGADTQYF
>-|TRBJ1-1|-|TRBV27
TGTGCCAGCAGTTTATTTAGGGGAAACACTGAAGCTTTCTTT
CASSLFRGNTEAFF